This T cell receptor (beta chain) was obtained from a study of blood T cell repertoires in COVID-19. Study-wide background: Specimens from acute and convalescent COVID-19 originated in the United States, Italy and Spain.

Here immunoSEQ multiplex PCR was the method, and the copy in TCRdb shows in-frame clones only, minus some. The sample shows some 450,000 clones, approximately 90% of them seen only once. Seattle researchers signed up patients amid active infection and tracked them longitudinally. This sequence was found in a man younger than 35 with COVID-19, enrolled during active disease. The specimen was peripheral blood.

CDR3 region: CASSQPGQGLTEAFF. In nucleotides, the CDR3 is TGCGCCAGCAGCCAACCGGGACAGGGGCTAACTGAAGCTTTCTTT. J is TRBJ1-1 and V is TRBV4-1; 10 bases line up with TRBD1. There are 15 residues in the CDR3. The ends lost 2 bases at V and 5 bases at J; junction bases unmatched: 5. Germline V gene lookup returns CDR1 MGHRA and CDR2 YSYEKL.